These T cell receptor beta chains were read from a single sample in a study of blood T cell repertoires in COVID-19. TCRdb's copy holds only in-frame clones and misses some; the assay was immunoSEQ multiplex PCR. The table records around 150,000 clones, roughly nine tenths of them present only once. The sample taken for sequencing was peripheral blood. Every receptor here comes from a human donor in a cohort sampled during active COVID-19. Each CDR3 is given with its conserved first and last residue. D genes are given only for firm matches. A row's size may be missing; if present it is once, few, many or a size class.

cdr3_aa: CASSLAGLGVTEAFF
cdr3_nt: TGTGCCAGCAGCTTGGCGGGGTTGGGAGTCACTGAAGCTTTCTTT
v_call: TRBV5-5
clone_size: NA
d_call: NA
j_call: TRBJ1-1

cdr3_aa: CASSLAGTGVGNSPLHF
cdr3_nt: TGCGCCAGCAGCTTGGCCGGGACAGGGGTAGGGAATTCACCCCTCCACTTT
v_call: TRBV5-1
clone_size: NA
d_call: TRBD1
j_call: TRBJ1-6

cdr3_aa: CASSLFRVAGEETQYF
cdr3_nt: TGTGCCAGCAGCTTATTCAGAGTAGCGGGGGAAGAGACCCAGTACTTC
v_call: TRBV7-2
clone_size: NA
d_call: TRBD2
j_call: TRBJ2-5

cdr3_aa: CASSGAPGYEQYF
cdr3_nt: TGTGCCAGCTCAGGGGCACCCGGCTACGAGCAGTACTTC
v_call: TRBV9
clone_size: NA
d_call: NA
j_call: TRBJ2-7

cdr3_aa: CASSPGDPSNAPQHF
cdr3_nt: TGTGCCAGCAGTCCAGGGGACCCTTCAAACGCGCCCCAGCATTTT
v_call: TRBV6-5
clone_size: NA
d_call: NA
j_call: TRBJ1-5

cdr3_aa: CASSLRLAGGGTDTQYF
cdr3_nt: TGTGCCAGCAGCTTAAGGCTAGCGGGGGGCGGCACAGATACGCAGTATTTT
v_call: TRBV7-2
clone_size: once
d_call: TRBD2
j_call: TRBJ2-3

cdr3_aa: CASSKGQRDSYNSPLHF
cdr3_nt: TGTGCCAGCAGTAAAGGGCAACGGGACTCCTATAATTCACCCCTCCACTTT
v_call: TRBV27
clone_size: NA
d_call: NA
j_call: TRBJ1-6

cdr3_aa: CASSLAGGGASYEQYF
cdr3_nt: TGTGCCAGCAGCTTAGCGGGCGGGGGGGCCTCCTACGAGCAGTACTTC
v_call: TRBV7-2
clone_size: NA
d_call: TRBD2
j_call: TRBJ2-7

cdr3_aa: CASSIPRPGGTDTQYF
cdr3_nt: TGTGCCAGTAGTATACCCAGGCCAGGAGGGACAGATACGCAGTATTTT
v_call: TRBV19
clone_size: NA
d_call: NA
j_call: TRBJ2-3

cdr3_aa: CASSQEGRVGQGYTF
cdr3_nt: TGTGCCAGCAGCCAAGAGGGGCGAGTGGGACAGGGCTACACCTTC
v_call: TRBV14
clone_size: NA
d_call: TRBD1
j_call: TRBJ1-2

cdr3_aa: CASSLKGAPYGYTF
cdr3_nt: TGTGCCAGCAGCTTAAAGGGGGCCCCCTATGGCTACACCTTC
v_call: TRBV7-2
clone_size: NA
d_call: TRBD1
j_call: TRBJ1-2

cdr3_aa: CASLGGDSNSPLHF
cdr3_nt: TGTGCCAGCTTAGGCGGGGATTCTAATTCACCCCTCCACTTT
v_call: TRBV28
clone_size: NA
d_call: NA
j_call: TRBJ1-6

cdr3_aa: CASSQGVETQYF
cdr3_nt: TGTGCCAGCAGCCAGGGGGTGGAGACCCAGTACTTC
v_call: TRBV11-3
clone_size: few
d_call: TRBD1
j_call: TRBJ2-5

cdr3_aa: CASRDSGKASGELFF
cdr3_nt: TGTGCCAGTAGGGATAGCGGAAAAGCTTCCGGGGAGCTGTTTTTT
v_call: TRBV19
clone_size: NA
d_call: NA
j_call: TRBJ2-2

cdr3_aa: CASSFRRTGSYEQYF
cdr3_nt: TGTGCCAGCAGCTTCCGGAGGACAGGATCCTACGAGCAGTACTTC
v_call: TRBV5-8
clone_size: once
d_call: TRBD1
j_call: TRBJ2-7

cdr3_aa: CASSFAGPTDTQYF
cdr3_nt: TGCGCCAGCAGCTTCGCGGGACCCACAGATACGCAGTATTTT
v_call: TRBV5-1
clone_size: NA
d_call: NA
j_call: TRBJ2-3

cdr3_aa: CASSRSTGIGNTIYF
cdr3_nt: TGTGCCAGCAGCCGATCGACAGGGATTGGAAACACCATATATTTT
v_call: TRBV6-6
clone_size: few
d_call: TRBD1
j_call: TRBJ1-3

cdr3_aa: CASSPYGSTDTQYF
cdr3_nt: TGTGCCAGCAGTCCCTACGGTAGCACAGATACGCAGTATTTT
v_call: TRBV6-5
clone_size: NA
d_call: NA
j_call: TRBJ2-3

cdr3_aa: CASSFRVTGELFF
cdr3_nt: TGTGCCAGCAGTTTTCGGGTCACCGGGGAGCTGTTTTTT
v_call: TRBV27
clone_size: NA
d_call: NA
j_call: TRBJ2-2

cdr3_aa: CASSLLAGAWVTQSSYEQYF
cdr3_nt: TGCGCCAGCAGCCTACTAGCGGGAGCTTGGGTAACTCAGAGCTCCTACGAGCAGTACTTC
v_call: TRBV4-1
clone_size: NA
d_call: TRBD2
j_call: TRBJ2-7

cdr3_aa: CASRGDRNYGYTF
cdr3_nt: TGTGCCAGCAGGGGGGACAGGAACTATGGCTACACCTTC
v_call: TRBV6-5
clone_size: NA
d_call: TRBD1
j_call: TRBJ1-2

cdr3_aa: CASRYNSGGSPYGYTF
cdr3_nt: TGTGCCAGCAGATATAATTCAGGGGGCTCCCCCTATGGCTACACCTTC
v_call: TRBV28
clone_size: NA
d_call: TRBD1
j_call: TRBJ1-2

cdr3_aa: CASSWEGTGKGYTF
cdr3_nt: TGTGCCAGCAGCTGGGAGGGGACAGGGAAAGGCTACACCTTC
v_call: TRBV5-5
clone_size: NA
d_call: TRBD1
j_call: TRBJ1-2

cdr3_aa: CASRMAGLGNTEAFF
cdr3_nt: TGTGCCAGCCGGATGGCGGGGCTGGGGAACACTGAAGCTTTCTTT
v_call: TRBV28
clone_size: once
d_call: NA
j_call: TRBJ1-1

cdr3_aa: CASSPYWGQLEQYF
cdr3_nt: TGTGCCAGCTCACCTTATTGGGGACAGCTCGAGCAGTACTTC
v_call: TRBV18
clone_size: NA
d_call: TRBD1
j_call: TRBJ2-7